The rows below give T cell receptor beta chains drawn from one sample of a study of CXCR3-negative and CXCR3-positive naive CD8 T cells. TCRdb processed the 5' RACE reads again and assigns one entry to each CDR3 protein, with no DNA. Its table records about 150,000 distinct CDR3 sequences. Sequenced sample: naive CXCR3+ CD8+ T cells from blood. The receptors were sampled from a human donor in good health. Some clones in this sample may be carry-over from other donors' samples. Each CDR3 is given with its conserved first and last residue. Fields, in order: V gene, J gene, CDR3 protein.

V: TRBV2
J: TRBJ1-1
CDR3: CASSEFGEDNTEAFF

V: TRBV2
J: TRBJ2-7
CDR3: CASVGDSIYEQYF

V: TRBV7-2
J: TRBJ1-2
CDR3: CASSPQGVPLVGYTF

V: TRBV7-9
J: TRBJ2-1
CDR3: CASSLEWGGSRYNEQFF

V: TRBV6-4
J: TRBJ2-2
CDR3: CASSTNDGNTGELFF

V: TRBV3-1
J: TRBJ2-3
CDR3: CASSVLAGGNTDTQYF

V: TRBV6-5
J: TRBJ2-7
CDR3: CASTKRPFGTYEQYF

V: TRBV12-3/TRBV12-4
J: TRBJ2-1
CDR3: CASTRGGEQFF

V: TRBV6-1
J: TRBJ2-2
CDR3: CASSEAGLAGRTGELFF

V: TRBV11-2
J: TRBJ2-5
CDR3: CASSLTGAQYF

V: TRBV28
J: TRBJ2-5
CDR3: CASSLINRGQETQYF

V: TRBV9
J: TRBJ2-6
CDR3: CASSVSGSGANVLTF

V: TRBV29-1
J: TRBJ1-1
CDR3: CSVEDVDVGSTEAFF

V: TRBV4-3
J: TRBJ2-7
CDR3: CASSQETDPGYEQYF

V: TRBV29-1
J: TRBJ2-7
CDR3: CSVVQGSYEQYF

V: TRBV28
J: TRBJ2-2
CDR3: CASRPDGTNTGELFF

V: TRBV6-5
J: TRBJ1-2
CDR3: CASSPRDRVLYGYTF

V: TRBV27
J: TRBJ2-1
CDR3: CASKASGRAVDEQFF

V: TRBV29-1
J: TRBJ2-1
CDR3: CSVRGVDGTGIDNEQFF

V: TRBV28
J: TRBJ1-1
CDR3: CASREDTEAFF

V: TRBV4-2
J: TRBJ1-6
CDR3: CASSQGKAVWDSPLHF

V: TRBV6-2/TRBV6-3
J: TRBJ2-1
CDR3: CASQHRLAGLNEQFF

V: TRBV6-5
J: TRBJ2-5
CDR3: CASRPSSTEETQYF